This TCR beta chain was documented in a study of blood T cells in healthy people across ages. Combining a sample-barcoded 5' primer with a J-beta primer mix, a second PCR ran for roughly 6 to 12 cycles. Each CDR3 protein is one row after TCRdb ran MiXCR on the 5' RACE reads. The table has around 1.5 million distinct CDR3 sequences, around two fifths seen once. Trimming left V 2 bases short and J 8 bases short, with 4 bases between. The CDR3 has 12 amino acids. Germline-derived CDR1 and CDR2 are MNHEY and SMNVEV (reference sequence). Sequenced sample: blood. The rearrangement uses TRBV27 and TRBJ1-6; D ambiguous. This TCR was sampled from a woman between 18 and 30 years old in good health. The DNA for the CDR3 is TGTGCCAGCAGTTTAAATGATTCACCCCTCCACTTT. Translated, it gives CASSLNDSPLHF.